This T cell receptor (beta chain) was sequenced for a study of response to subunit inactivated influenza vaccine. The V end lost 1 base, the J end lost 0 bases, and 22 bases lay between the germline ends. Germline V lookup: CDR1 GTSNPN, CDR2 SVGIG (reference sequence). The CDR3 is made up of 18 amino acids. TCRdb recomputed calls from the RT-PCR reads with MiXCR, one row per CDR3 protein. The sample comprises approximately 520,000 distinct CDR3 sequences, 25% of which are singletons, and under 2.5% rests with the top ten. A few counts support this clonotype. The sample here was CD4+ T cells sorted from PBMCs, taken approximately 5 days after vaccination. The sequence derives from a man in his fifties who received an inactivated influenza vaccine. This chain uses TRBV30 with TRBJ2-7; TRBD1 or TRBD2 may be the D gene (5 bases each). The CDR3, as DNA: TGTGCCTGGAGTGCCCTCATACCGGGACGCCTAAGCTCCTACGAGCAGTACTTC. Encoded protein: CAWSALIPGRLSSYEQYF.